A single sample gave rise to the 2 T cell receptor beta chains below, sequenced in a study of early T cells in non-severe SARS-CoV-2 infection. TCRdb re-called the 5' RACE reads through MiXCR, storing one row per CDR3 protein. Of just over 70,000 distinct CDR3 sequences listed, roughly an eighth are singletons. Source material: whole blood. These receptors were taken from an adult who was a healthcare worker with PCR-confirmed SARS-CoV-2 infection or an uninfected control (not recorded which).

This clonotype was seen only a few times. The CDR3 loop is CASSRLAGINYEQYF. CDR3 in DNA: TGTGCCAGCAGCAGACTAGCGGGCATCAACTACGAGCAGTACTTC. The gene calls are TRBV27 and TRBJ2-7; 10 bases are a match to TRBD2. The CDR3 runs to 15 residues. Unmatched junction bases numbered 8, after V lost 6 bases and J lost 3 bases. CDR1 and CDR2 from the germline V gene are MNHEY and SMNVEV (reference sequence).

There are many counts of this clonotype. The chain recombines TRBV7-9 with TRBJ1-2; 9 nucleotides match TRBD1. The CDR3 has 14 amino acids. With 3 bases clipped from V and 4 bases from J, the junction kept 3 bases outside the gene matches. CDR1 is SEHNR and CDR2 is FQNEAQ in the germline V gene (reference sequence). CDR3 in DNA: TGTGCCAGCAGCTTGGGACAGGGCATCTATGGCTACACCTTC. Translating gives CASSLGQGIYGYTF.